This T cell receptor beta chain was sequenced in a study of CD8 T cells in Susac syndrome. Reverse transcription of about 0.5 to 1 ug RNA was carried out with random hexamers. From the immunoSEQ multiplex PCR reads, TCRdb called clonotypes with MiXCR, one entry per CDR3 protein. The sample has roughly 160,000 distinct CDR3 sequences; more than 95% are singletons. Findings of the study overall: CD4+ repertoires of Susac syndrome patients lacked detectable clonal expansion.

This CDR3 spans 16 amino acids. The V gene lost 0 bases and the J gene lost 0 bases, with 9 bases spanning the gap. Germline CDR1 reads SGHDN; CDR2 reads FVKESK. For this clonotype: What it binds is not known.

The TCR sequence derives from a human donor with Susac syndrome. Sequencing was done on a sample of CD4+ T cells from PBMCs. The chain employs TRBV14 and TRBJ2-1, with D maybe TRBD2 (6 bases). CDR3 sequence: CASSQDRESSYNEQFF. The CDR3 DNA is TGTGCCAGCAGCCAAGATCGGGAGAGCTCCTACAATGAGCAGTTCTTC.